This T cell receptor (beta chain) was identified during a study of OX40 agonist ivuxolimab in advanced cancers. Study context: From roughly 20 to 79 years was the age range, with a mean of 60 years, and nearly 85% were male. Partial responses were seen in three patients, one with hepatocellular carcinoma and two with cutaneous melanoma.

The data were produced by immunoSEQ multiplex PCR, yet TCRdb's version contains in-frame clones alone and is incomplete. This repertoire shows 50,000 to 55,000 clones, 87% found once; its top ten account for under 2%. Notes on the study in general: Clonal expansion from baseline to week 6 occurred in both CD4+ and CD8+ T cells. The authors did not determine the antigen specificity of the expanded peripheral T cells.

Per the germline V gene, CDR1 is SGHTS and CDR2 is YDEGEE. The V end lost 9 bases, the J end lost 1 base, and 17 bases lay between the germline ends. The CDR3 has 15 residues. Note on this clone: The antigen remains unidentified.

The rearrangement joins TRBV5-8 to TRBJ2-1; tentatively, D is TRBD1 or TRBD2 (5 bases each). The clonotype was recovered from an adult with an advanced solid tumor such as melanoma, head and neck, liver or kidney cancer. Specimen: CD4+ or CD8+ T cells sorted from blood, collected in a trial of the OX40 agonist ivuxolimab. CDR3 coding DNA: TGTGCCAAGGGGACCCTCATGGGATCCTACAATGAGCAGTTCTTC. It encodes CAKGTLMGSYNEQFF.